One TCR beta chain is described in this entry. Its specific antigen is unknown. There are no base qualities to consult, and no much larger clone falls within one base. The immunoSEQ Assay, a bias-controlled multiplex PCR, was used to amplify TCRbeta CDR3 regions from genomic DNA. On the study's bioinformatics: Nucleated cell counts per sample were estimated from amplification of reference gene primers within the assay. To quantify the absolute abundance of each unique TCRbeta CDR3 rearrangement, sequence reads were collapsed and filtered. For each sample, productive Simpson clonality was calculated as the square root of Simpson's diversity index over productive rearrangements. TCRdb mirrors the immuneACCESS table, restricted to in-frame sequences. Some clones are absent from its copies; in checked studies, under half trace to an unresolved V gene, and the reason for the others is unknown. V and J calls and clone size are as listed in that table; D and trimming were resolved from the DNA. Present in this sample are around 13,000 clones, about 88% of which were seen just once. The ten largest clones represent 51% of the sample.

From a lookup of the germline V gene (reference sequence), CDR1 and CDR2 are SGHKS and YYEKEE. Trimming leaves V shorter by 1 base and J shorter by 5 bases, with the junction holding 11 bases beyond the gene matches. Reading from cysteine to phenylalanine, the CDR3 counts 16 amino acids. Just CDR3 DNA is preserved here, 48 bases in frame from base 1. Each collaborating institution followed its own protocols to collect whole blood in K2EDTA tubes. Collaborator samples were shipped for TCRbeta analysis as frozen whole blood, isolated PBMCs, or DNA extracted from either sample type. These data are taken from a study of blood T cell repertoires in COVID-19 (dated by TCRdb to the early 2020s). General notes on the study: Collaborator samples came from the United States, Italy and Spain and covered acute and convalescent phases of COVID-19. The material from the prospective study consisted of cDNA or gDNA derived from T cells, B-cell-depleted T cells, or PBMCs. Subjects who had been exposed to COVID-19, were actively infected with it, or had recovered from it provided the deeply sampled blood TCRbeta repertoires that made up the dataset. A freely available public database, intended as a resource for researchers studying the immune response to SARS-CoV-2, is where the repertoires were released. The samples were drawn from two sources: the first 160 participants of the ongoing ImmuneRACE study, and 1,254 subjects contributed by 6 global collaborators. A de-identified subject ID, COVID-19 status, age in years and sex were almost always included in the sample metadata. Where available, HLA class I and class II types were taken from metadata supplied by the sample provider and were not determined by assay-based typing. General conclusions and limits of the study: The amount of clinical and demographic metadata varied by source and participant and was provided uncurated.

Sequencing used peripheral blood. The V gene is TRBV5-5 and the J gene is TRBJ2-7; TRBD1 aligns with 8 central bases. The sequence derives from a man of 80 years or more with acute or convalescent COVID-19. In nucleotide form, the sequence is TGTGCCAGCAGCTTGCCCATCGGGACAGGAGGGGACGAGCAGTACTTC. Translated, it reads CASSLPIGTGGDEQYF.